The text below deals with one TCR beta chain. This clone was seen a handful of times. What this receptor recognizes is not known. The sample holds no much larger clone one base away, and base qualities are not on file. TCRbeta CDR3 regions were amplified from genomic DNA by means of the immunoSEQ Assay, a bias-controlled multiplex PCR. Turning to the authors' computational methods: The number of nucleated cells in each sample was estimated by amplification of reference gene primers within the assay. To quantify the absolute abundance of each unique TCRbeta CDR3 rearrangement, sequence reads were collapsed and filtered. For each sample, productive Simpson clonality was calculated as the square root of Simpson's diversity index across productive rearrangements. TCRdb mirrors the immuneACCESS table, restricted to in-frame sequences. Some clones are absent from its copies; in checked studies, under half trace to an unresolved V gene, and the reason for the others is unknown. D and trimming were read from the DNA, whereas the V and J calls and clone size are those reported in that table. The sample yields about 210,000 clones; roughly 87% were counted once. The ten top clones hold 10% to 13% of the sample.

Participants in the prospective study were enrolled through a virtual design, were aged about 18 to 100 years, and lived in 24 United States geographic areas. Cohort assignment in the prospective study relied on participant-reported clinical history from a screening survey and a study questionnaire. In the prospective study, mobile phlebotomists collected whole blood, serum and a nasopharyngeal or oropharyngeal swab from each participant. Prospective study participants could optionally give additional blood draws and questionnaires over a roughly 2-month period. Prospective study blood samples were shipped either frozen or at room temperature before DNA extraction. The data belong to a study of blood T cell repertoires in COVID-19 (TCRdb year 2020). Background on the whole study: Samples from collaborators originated in the United States, Italy and Spain and spanned both the acute and convalescent phases of COVID-19. The material from the prospective study consisted of cDNA or gDNA derived from T cells, B-cell-depleted T cells, or PBMCs. Subjects who had been exposed to COVID-19, were actively infected with it, or had recovered from it provided the deeply sampled blood TCRbeta repertoires that made up the dataset. A freely available public database, intended as a resource for researchers studying the immune response to SARS-CoV-2, is where the repertoires were released. The samples were drawn from the first 160 participants of the ongoing ImmuneRACE study and from 950 to 1,500 subjects provided by 6 global collaborators. Nearly every sample came with metadata listing a de-identified subject ID, COVID-19 status, age in years and sex. Where HLA class I and class II types were available, the types were taken from metadata supplied by the sample provider, not from assay-based typing.

Findings and caveats that apply to the study as a whole: Clinical and demographic metadata were provided uncurated, with the amount varying by source and participant.

According to the germline V gene (reference sequence), CDR1 reads LNHDA and CDR2 reads SQIVND. The cysteine opens and the phenylalanine closes a CDR3 of 20 amino acids. Left in the record is the CDR3 DNA by itself, 60 bases read in frame from the first base. Germline trimming: 11 bases from V, 2 bases from J; junction bases outside gene matches: 22. The sequence was collected from a man between 18 and 29 years old with acute COVID-19. The sequenced sample consisted of PBMCs or T cells enriched from blood (not recorded which). The chain links TRBV19 with TRBJ2-3, and 13 junctional nucleotides match TRBD2. Here the CDR3 is given as CASRRGGGLAGAGDTDTQYF. The base sequence is TGTGCCTCCAGGAGAGGGGGTGGACTAGCGGGAGCCGGGGACACAGATACGCAGTATTTT.